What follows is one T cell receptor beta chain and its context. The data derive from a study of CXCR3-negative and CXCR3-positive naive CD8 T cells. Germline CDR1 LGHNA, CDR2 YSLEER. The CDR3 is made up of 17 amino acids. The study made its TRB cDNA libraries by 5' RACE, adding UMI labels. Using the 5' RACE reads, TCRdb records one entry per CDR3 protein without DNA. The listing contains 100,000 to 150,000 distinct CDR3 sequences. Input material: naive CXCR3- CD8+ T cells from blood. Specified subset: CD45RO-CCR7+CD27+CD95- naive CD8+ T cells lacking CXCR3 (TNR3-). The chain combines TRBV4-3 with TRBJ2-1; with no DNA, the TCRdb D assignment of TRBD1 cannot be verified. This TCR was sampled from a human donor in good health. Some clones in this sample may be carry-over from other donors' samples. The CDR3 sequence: CASSQRKQATGTIEQFF.